These 10 T cell receptor beta chains came from one sample sequenced in a study of cytotoxic CD8 clonotypes in ibrutinib-treated CLL. Data came from immunoSEQ multiplex PCR; TCRdb stores just in-frame clones and leaves some out. The profile shows fewer than 400,000 clones, 60% to 80% of them singletons. Material: PBMCs, obtained after 36 months of ibrutinib treatment. All receptors come from a human donor with chronic lymphocytic leukemia.

The chain recombines TRBV7-3 with TRBJ1-6, with a weak D call TRBD1 (5 bases). Per the germline V gene, CDR1 is SGHTA and CDR2 is FQGTGA. The CDR3 covers 16 residues. V lost 6 bases and J 0 bases, leaving 12 bases between the germline ends. Written as DNA, the CDR3 is TGTGCCAGCAGTCCAGGGTCCCGCTCCTATAATTCACCCCTCCACTTT. Its translation is CASSPGSRSYNSPLHF.

The V gene is TRBV29-1, the J gene TRBJ1-2; 7 positions match TRBD1. Trimming took 7 bases from V and 4 from J; bases not matched to a gene: 9. This CDR3 contains 13 residues. Germline CDR1 SQVTM, CDR2 ANQGSEA. CDR3 sequence: CSANRGGPYGYTF. CDR3 DNA sequence: TGCAGCGCCAACAGGGGTGGCCCCTATGGCTACACCTTC.

The rearrangement uses TRBV28 and TRBJ2-3; 9 bases match TRBD2. Trimming removed 5 bases from V and 4 bases from J; junction bases left unmatched: 10. CDR3 length: 16 amino acids. CDR1 is MDHEN and CDR2 is SYDVKM in the germline V gene. The CDR3 spells CASSLRAGGPPDTQYF. The DNA for the CDR3 is TGTGCCAGCAGTCTGCGAGCGGGAGGCCCTCCAGATACGCAGTATTTT. Filled out from reference TRBV28 and TRBJ2-3, the complete variable domain reads DVKVTQSSRYLVKRTGEKVFLECVQDMDHENMFWYRQDPGLGLRLIYFSYDVKMKEKGDIPEGYSVSREKKERFSLILESASTNQTSMYLCASSLRAGGPPDTQYFGPGTRLTVL.

This chain connects TRBV7-2 to TRBJ1-2; a possible D gene is TRBD1 (5 bases). The germline CDR1 and CDR2 sequences are SGHTA and FQGNSA. V lost 2 bases and J 3 bases, leaving 13 bases between the germline ends. This CDR3 spans 15 amino acids. Here the CDR3 reads CASSLSPDSYYGYTF. The CDR3 DNA is TGTGCCAGCAGCTTAAGCCCCGACAGTTACTATGGCTACACCTTC.

This clone was observed a few times. The rearrangement links TRBV2 to TRBJ1-2; TRBD1 aligns across 9 bases. V lost 6 bases and J lost 10; bases outside the gene matches: 9. Germline V gives CDR1 SNHLY, CDR2 FYNNEI. The CDR3 sequence is 13 residues long. The CDR3 region has the DNA TGTGCCAGCAGCGCCGGGACAGGGTTGACCTACACCTTC. Its translation is CASSAGTGLTYTF.

This sequence joins TRBV10-3 and TRBJ1-1; TRBD1 matches 9 bases. V shed 2 bases and J 3 bases; nucleotides not matched to a gene: 4. The germline V gene encodes CDR1 ENHRY and CDR2 SYGVKD. CDR3 length equals 15 residues. This chain's CDR3 is CAISEPRTGDTEAFF. The DNA of the CDR3 is TGTGCCATCAGTGAGCCTAGGACAGGGGACACTGAAGCTTTCTTT.

The V and J genes are TRBV9 and TRBJ2-6; D is undetermined. Trimming removed 4 bases from V and 0 bases from J, with 5 bases in between. The CDR3 has 14 residues. The germline V gene has CDR1 SGDLS and CDR2 YYNGEE. The CDR3 spells CASSPGSGANVLTF. In DNA, the CDR3 is TGTGCCAGCAGCCCGGGCTCTGGGGCCAACGTCCTGACTTTC.

This sequence joins TRBV5-1 and TRBJ1-2; D unresolved. The CDR3 consists of 14 residues. V gave up 0 bases and J gave up 8 bases, with 14 bases separating them. CDR1 and CDR2 from the germline V gene are SGHRS and YFSETQ. The CDR3 region is CASSLGQASGGYTF. CDR3 nucleotides: TGCGCCAGCAGCTTGGGGCAGGCCTCGGGCGGCTACACCTTC.

This chain links TRBV7-6 with TRBJ2-7; D unclear. This CDR3 region has 15 residues. The V gene's germline CDR1 is SGHVS and CDR2 FNYEAQ. Between the trimmed V and J ends, which lost 1 base and 4 bases, there was a span of 14 bases. CDR3 bases: TGTGCCAGCAGCTTAGTGGGGATACCGAATTACGAGCAGTACTTC. Encoded protein: CASSLVGIPNYEQYF.

The rearrangement links TRBV10-3 to TRBJ2-7, with 9 positions matching TRBD1. V lost 3 bases, J lost 5 bases, and 5 bases stayed unmatched. This CDR3 is built from 14 residues. CDR1 and CDR2 (germline): ENHRY, SYGVKD. This CDR3 is CAISDRDRDDEQYF. The CDR3 DNA follows: TGTGCCATCAGTGACCGGGACAGGGATGACGAGCAGTACTTC.